The 26 T cell receptor beta chains given below trace back to one sample, sequenced in a study of blood T cell repertoires in COVID-19. The method was immunoSEQ multiplex PCR; TCRdb's version includes in-frame clones alone and lacks a portion of them. Of 25,000 to 30,000 clones in the sample, just over 85% were seen once. What was sequenced was peripheral blood. Receptors originate from a man between 65 and 85 years old with acute or convalescent COVID-19.

V gene TRBV28 combines with J gene TRBJ1-5; TRBD1 might be the D (6 bases). V was trimmed by 4 bases and J by 2 bases, leaving 12 bases between them. This CDR3 region has 15 residues. The V gene's germline CDR1 is MDHEN and CDR2 SYDVKM. As DNA, the CDR3 is TGTGCCAGCAGTTGGTCAGGGGTGGGCAATCAGCCCCAGCATTTT. It codes for CASSWSGVGNQPQHF.

The J gene is TRBJ1-5, the V gene TRBV7-9; no reliable D call. The CDR3 is made up of 15 amino acids. Trimming took 5 bases from V and 0 from J, leaving 11 bases between them. CDR1 and CDR2 (germline): SEHNR, FQNEAQ (reference sequence). The CDR3 region is CASSPYTNSNQPQHF. CDR3 in DNA: TGTGCCAGCAGCCCATACACAAATAGCAATCAGCCCCAGCATTTT.

This chain joins TRBV5-1 and TRBJ2-3, with a tentative D call TRBD1 (5 bases). The CDR3 is 15 residues long. V gave up 1 base and J gave up 4 bases, with 13 bases separating them. Germline values: CDR1 SGHRS, CDR2 YFSETQ. Here the CDR3 reads CASSLQPQGSDTQYF. DNA of the CDR3: TGCGCCAGCAGCTTGCAGCCGCAGGGATCAGATACGCAGTATTTT.

The chain joins TRBV6-2 or TRBV6-3 to TRBJ2-5; perhaps TRBD2 as D (5 bases). The V end lost 6 bases, the J end lost 1 base, and 12 bases lay between the germline ends. The germline gives CDR1 MNHEY, CDR2 SVGEGT. The CDR3 totals 14 residues. CDR3 DNA: TGTGCCAGCAGCTTCCGACTATTCCAAGAGACCCAGTACTTC. Amino acid sequence: CASSFRLFQETQYF.

This chain joins TRBV4-3 and TRBJ2-1, with TRBD1 matching 8 bases. The CDR3 runs 18 residues. Germline assignment: CDR1 LGHNA and CDR2 YSLEER. The junction had 10 bases not matched to a gene; V was cut back by 2 bases and J by 1 base. CDR3 sequence reads: CASSQRTQTGGSYNEQFF. In nucleotides, the CDR3 is TGCGCCAGCAGCCAACGGACACAAACAGGGGGTTCCTACAATGAGCAGTTCTTC.

J is TRBJ2-1 and V is TRBV10-3; D remains ambiguous. The V and J ends lost 11 bases and 8 bases respectively, with 16 bases between them. Germline lookup yields CDR1 ENHRY and CDR2 SYGVKD. The CDR3 has 12 amino acids. The chain's CDR3 is CASLGLADEQFF. CDR3 sequence (DNA): TGTGCCTCTTTGGGCCTCGCCGATGAGCAGTTCTTC.

The V call is TRBV11-2, the J call TRBJ2-1, with TRBD2 identical over 13 bases. The junction had 7 bases not matched to a gene; V was cut back by 5 bases and J by 6 bases. Germline V gene data show CDR1 as SGHAT and CDR2 as FQNNGV. The CDR3 runs to 16 residues. The DNA for the CDR3 is TGTGCCAGCAGCCGTTATGGACTAGCGGGAGTCAATGAGCAGTTCTTC. Amino acids: CASSRYGLAGVNEQFF.

CDR3 protein: CASSLAYRGNTEAFF. CDR3 DNA: TGTGCCAGCAGCTTAGCGTATAGGGGGAACACTGAAGCTTTCTTT. This rearrangement joins TRBV7-2 to TRBJ1-1; D perhaps matches TRBD1 (5 bases). Trimming left V 0 bases short and J 1 base short, with 9 bases between. The germline CDR1 and CDR2 sequences are SGHTA and FQGNSA. The CDR3 has 15 amino acids.

The CDR3 DNA follows: TGTGCCAGCAGCTTAGGCCGGCGGACTCTCTCTGAAAAACTGTTTTTT. Translation: CASSLGRRTLSEKLFF. V usage is TRBV13 and J usage is TRBJ1-4, with D unresolved. V was trimmed by 0 bases and J by 7 bases, leaving 15 bases between them. Germline CDR1 and CDR2: PRHDT and FYEKMQ (reference sequence). This CDR3 is 16 amino acids long.

The V call is TRBV5-8, the J call TRBJ1-4; a possible D gene is TRBD1 (5 bases). CDR3 length equals 18 residues. The V and J ends lost 3 bases and 2 bases respectively, with 20 bases between them. Germline loops: CDR1 SGHTS, CDR2 YDEGEE. Here the CDR3 DNA reads TGTGCCAGCAGCTCGGCTTTGGGGGGAAGTATGACTAATGAAAAACTGTTTTTT. It codes for CASSSALGGSMTNEKLFF.

This clone was seen just once. The rearrangement joins TRBV27 to TRBJ1-3; D uncertain. The CDR3 runs 15 residues. The V gene's germline CDR1 is MNHEY and CDR2 SMNVEV (reference sequence). Between the trimmed V and J ends, which lost 4 bases and 1 base, there was a span of 11 bases. CDR3 amino acids: CASSSWGASGNTIYF. CDR3 DNA: TGTGCCAGCAGTTCTTGGGGAGCTTCTGGAAACACCATATATTTT.

The CDR3 is CASRLAGTYEQYF. CDR3 nucleotides: TGTGCCAGCAGGCTAGCGGGAACCTACGAGCAGTACTTC. The genes are TRBV6-7 and TRBJ2-7; 9 bases align to TRBD2. TRBV6-7 is given ORF status, its function remaining uncertain. J lost 2 bases, V lost 6 bases, and 2 bases had no gene match. There are 13 residues in the CDR3.

The chain recombines TRBV9 with TRBJ2-7; TRBD1 matches 9 bases. The length of the CDR3 is 15 residues. Trimming at V came to 0 bases and at J to 7 bases, leaving 8 bases not matched to a gene. Germline lookup yields CDR1 SGDLS and CDR2 YYNGEE. CDR3 in amino acids: CASSVDPGTGLEQYF. The CDR3 bases are TGTGCCAGCAGCGTAGACCCCGGGACAGGGCTTGAGCAGTACTTC.

This chain connects TRBV15 to TRBJ2-7, with 7 bases matching TRBD1. The CDR3 totals 16 residues. Germline V lookup: CDR1 LNHNV, CDR2 YYDKDF (reference sequence). V gave up 0 bases and J gave up 4 bases; unmatched junction bases: 9. The CDR3 loop is CATSRDERTGSYEQYF. The CDR3 DNA reads as TGTGCCACCAGCAGAGACGAAAGGACAGGATCTTACGAGCAGTACTTC.

This rearrangement joins TRBV4-3 to TRBJ1-1; D gene unclear. The CDR3 extends over 16 amino acids. Trimming took off 0 bases at V and 0 bases at J, with 11 bases between the two ends. Germline values: CDR1 LGHNA, CDR2 YSLEER. The CDR3 is CASSQDRVSMNTEAFF. CDR3 DNA: TGCGCCAGCAGCCAAGATCGGGTGAGCATGAACACTGAAGCTTTCTTT.

There are a few counts of this clone. The gene calls are TRBV27 and TRBJ1-4, with TRBD1 identical over 7 bases. Germline values: CDR1 MNHEY, CDR2 SMNVEV (reference sequence). CDR3 length: 16 amino acids. V gave up 3 bases and J gave up 4 bases; unmatched junction bases: 8. CDR3 coding DNA: TGTGCCAGCAGTTTGGAAAGACAGGGATATAATGAAAAACTGTTTTTT. Amino acids: CASSLERQGYNEKLFF. The complete variable domain, with remaining parts taken from reference TRBV27 and TRBJ1-4, reads EAQVTQNPRYLITVTGKKLTVTCSQNMNHEYMSWYRQDPGLGLRQIYYSMNVEVTDKGDVPEGYKVSRKEKRNFPLILESPSPNQTSLYFCASSLERQGYNEKLFFGSGTQLSVL.

J is TRBJ1-2 and V is TRBV6-1; 9 bases align to TRBD1. V lost 2 bases, J lost 6 bases, and 4 bases stayed unmatched. The germline CDR1 and CDR2 sequences are MNHNS and SASEGT. The CDR3 runs 14 residues. As DNA, the CDR3 is TGTGCCAGCAGTGAACAACAGGGGGCCGATGGCTACACCTTC. Protein product: CASSEQQGADGYTF.

This chain connects TRBV7-3 to TRBJ1-2; D may be TRBD1 (6 bases). Deletions cut 0 bases from V and 8 bases from J, with 10 bases between. There are 13 residues in the CDR3. The germline V gene encodes CDR1 SGHTA and CDR2 FQGTGA. The CDR3 DNA sequence: TGTGCCAGCAGCTTAACGGGGGCGGAAGGCTACACCTTC. Translating gives CASSLTGAEGYTF.

V gene TRBV6-5 combines with J gene TRBJ2-2; D is possibly TRBD2 (6 bases). The V end was cut by 7 bases, the J end by 4 bases, with 16 bases between. The CDR3 is made up of 15 amino acids. Germline lookup yields CDR1 MNHEY and CDR2 SVGAGI. CDR3 in amino acids: CASTLSGGATGELFF. The DNA for the CDR3 is TGTGCCAGCACATTATCCGGAGGGGCCACCGGGGAGCTGTTTTTT.

V and J are TRBV12-2 and TRBJ2-3; the tabulated D call, TRBD2, remains unverified against the DNA. TRBV12-2 constitutes a pseudogene. The CDR3 has 16 residues. The CDR3 region is CASRPVGGRGTDTQYF. Written as DNA, the CDR3 is TGTGCAAGTCGCCCGGTAGGCGGGAGAGGCACAGATACGCAGTATTTT.

The V gene is TRBV28, the J gene TRBJ2-1; 8 bases match TRBD1. The length of the CDR3 is 15 residues. Per the germline V gene, CDR1 is MDHEN and CDR2 is SYDVKM. Trimming took 7 bases from V and 6 from J; bases not matched to a gene: 11. CDR3 loop: CASNFPTGALNEQFF. The DNA for the CDR3 is TGTGCCAGCAACTTCCCGACAGGGGCGCTCAATGAGCAGTTCTTC.

This rearrangement joins TRBV16 to TRBJ1-5; 10 bases agree with TRBD1. V lost 1 base to trimming and J lost 14 bases; unmatched junction nucleotides: 5. Looked up from germline, CDR1 is KGHSY and CDR2 is FQNENV. This CDR3 spans 13 amino acids. In DNA, the CDR3 is TGTGCCAGCAGCCAATTCATCGGGACAGGGGAGCATTTT. Translation: CASSQFIGTGEHF. Drawing the rest from reference TRBV16 and TRBJ1-5, the complete variable domain is GEEVAQTPKHLVRGEGQKAKLYCAPIKGHSYVFWYQQVLKNEFKFLISFQNENVFDETGMPKERFSAKCLPNSPCSLEIQATKLEDSAVYFCASSQFIGTGEHFGDGTRLSIL.

CDR3 in DNA: TGCGCCAGCAGCTTCCTAGCTCCACCAGTGGATGAGCAGTTCTTC. Translation gives CASSFLAPPVDEQFF. The chain has TRBV5-1 and TRBJ2-1, with a possible D match to TRBD2 (5 bases). The CDR3 is 15 amino acids. Germline loops: CDR1 SGHRS, CDR2 YFSETQ. The V end lost 2 bases, the J end lost 8 bases, and 17 bases lay between the germline ends. Together with reference TRBV5-1 and TRBJ2-1, the CDR3 gives the full variable domain: KAGVTQTPRYLIKTRGQQVTLSCSPISGHRSVSWYQQTPGQGLQFLFEYFSETQRNKGNFPGRFSGRQFSNSRSEMNVSTLELGDSALYLCASSFLAPPVDEQFFGPGTRLTVL.

The chain recombines TRBV9 with TRBJ1-1; D ambiguous. There are 14 residues in the CDR3. Germline CDR1 reads SGDLS; CDR2 reads YYNGEE. V was clipped by 4 bases and J by 5 bases, with 15 bases between them. CDR3 nucleotide sequence: TGTGCCAGCAGCAGACGTACGGCGGAGACTGAAGCTTTCTTT. This encodes CASSRRTAETEAFF.

The chain employs TRBV6-2 or TRBV6-3 and TRBJ1-1, with D possibly being TRBD1 (5 bases). The CDR3 covers 15 residues. V was cut by 2 bases and J by 3 bases, with 13 bases left in between. The germline V gene has CDR1 MNHEY and CDR2 SVGEGT. DNA for the CDR3: TGTGCCAGCAGTTACGGCGGGACGGTTGACACTGAAGCTTTCTTT. Protein product: CASSYGGTVDTEAFF.

V and J are TRBV13 and TRBJ2-3; TRBD2 aligns across 7 bases. Germline-derived CDR1 and CDR2 are PRHDT and FYEKMQ (reference sequence). The CDR3 extends over 14 amino acids. Unmatched junction bases numbered 0, after V lost 3 bases and J lost 0 bases. CDR3 region: CASSFSGSTDTQYF. For the CDR3, the DNA is TGTGCCAGCAGCTTTAGCGGGAGCACAGATACGCAGTATTTT.